This is a list of T cell receptor beta chains from one sample in a study of T-cell memory formation after mild COVID-19. TCRdb re-called the 5' RACE reads through MiXCR, storing one row per CDR3 protein. The sample includes 580,000 or so distinct CDR3 sequences, roughly a sixth of them seen just once. Material for sequencing was PBMCs or a T cell subset sorted from them (not recorded which). The receptor set was obtained from an adult woman who had mild COVID-19 (a few samples of this study predate the infection). Cell type and time point are not known. The CDR3 runs from the conserved cysteine through the conserved F or W. D genes are given only for firm matches. Clone size is stated in some rows and not others, as once, few, many or a class when expanded.

d_call: TRBD2
clone_size: -
j_call: TRBJ2-1
v_call: TRBV7-6
cdr3_aa: CASSLDGLAGGPLNEQFF
cdr3_nt: TGTGCCAGCAGCTTAGACGGACTAGCGGGAGGACCTTTGAATGAGCAGTTCTTC

d_call: TRBD1
clone_size: few
j_call: TRBJ1-2
v_call: TRBV6-6
cdr3_aa: CASSYLVGQGADYGYTF
cdr3_nt: TGTGCCAGCAGTTACTTGGTAGGACAGGGGGCTGACTATGGCTACACCTTC

d_call: TRBD1
clone_size: -
j_call: TRBJ2-5
v_call: TRBV7-3
cdr3_aa: CASSWDSGRGKTQYF
cdr3_nt: TGTGCCAGCAGCTGGGACAGTGGAAGAGGAAAGACCCAGTACTTC

d_call: -
clone_size: many
j_call: TRBJ2-2
v_call: TRBV20-1
cdr3_aa: CSARDGGRGTGELFF
cdr3_nt: TGCAGTGCTAGAGATGGTGGCCGGGGAACCGGGGAGCTGTTTTTT

d_call: -
clone_size: -
j_call: TRBJ1-2
v_call: TRBV9
cdr3_aa: CASSGTRGEDYYGYTF
cdr3_nt: TGTGCCAGCAGCGGGACCCGCGGCGAGGACTACTATGGCTACACCTTC

d_call: -
clone_size: -
j_call: TRBJ2-5
v_call: TRBV7-9
cdr3_aa: CASSLVSGEETQYF
cdr3_nt: TGTGCCAGCAGCTTAGTATCCGGGGAAGAGACCCAGTACTTC

d_call: TRBD1
clone_size: few
j_call: TRBJ2-3
v_call: TRBV27
cdr3_aa: CASSFSTGQGALMYF
cdr3_nt: TGTGCCAGCAGTTTTTCGACCGGACAGGGGGCACTTATGTATTTT

d_call: TRBD2
clone_size: -
j_call: TRBJ2-3
v_call: TRBV6-4
cdr3_aa: CASSEAGGTDTQYF
cdr3_nt: TGTGCCAGCAGTGAAGCGGGAGGTACAGATACGCAGTATTTT

d_call: TRBD1
clone_size: few
j_call: TRBJ1-1
v_call: TRBV29-1
cdr3_aa: CSSGQPNTEAFF
cdr3_nt: TGCAGCTCGGGACAGCCGAACACTGAAGCTTTCTTT

d_call: -
clone_size: -
j_call: TRBJ1-1
v_call: TRBV7-9
cdr3_aa: CASDSLYEAFF
cdr3_nt: TGTGCCAGCGACAGTCTGTATGAAGCTTTCTTT

d_call: TRBD2
clone_size: few
j_call: TRBJ2-3
v_call: TRBV7-2
cdr3_aa: CASSLYLLAARRDTQYF
cdr3_nt: TGTGCCAGCAGCTTATACTTACTAGCGGCAAGAAGAGATACGCAGTATTTT

d_call: -
clone_size: -
j_call: TRBJ1-1
v_call: TRBV11-2
cdr3_aa: CASSLTPGGSKAEAFF
cdr3_nt: TGTGCCAGCAGCTTAACACCAGGAGGGTCTAAGGCTGAAGCTTTCTTT

d_call: -
clone_size: -
j_call: TRBJ2-5
v_call: TRBV3-2
cdr3_aa: CASSQDLPRLPPEETQYF
cdr3_nt: TGTGCCAGCAGCCAAGATCTCCCCCGGCTTCCGCCTGAAGAGACCCAGTACTTC

d_call: TRBD2
clone_size: few
j_call: TRBJ2-7
v_call: TRBV29-1
cdr3_aa: CSVAVAGGPGEQYF
cdr3_nt: TGCAGCGTTGCAGTAGCGGGAGGGCCGGGAGAGCAGTACTTC

d_call: -
clone_size: -
j_call: TRBJ2-1
v_call: TRBV11-2
cdr3_aa: CASYGGGEQFF
cdr3_nt: TGTGCCAGCTATGGGGGCGGCGAGCAGTTCTTC

d_call: -
clone_size: -
j_call: TRBJ1-1
v_call: TRBV5-1
cdr3_aa: CASTQDTEAFF
cdr3_nt: TGCGCCAGCACGCAAGACACTGAAGCTTTCTTT

d_call: -
clone_size: many
j_call: TRBJ2-7
v_call: TRBV12-3/TRBV12-4
cdr3_aa: CASSTSGTPYEQYF
cdr3_nt: TGTGCCAGCAGTACTTCCGGGACACCATACGAGCAGTACTTC

d_call: TRBD2
clone_size: few
j_call: TRBJ2-7
v_call: TRBV20-1
cdr3_aa: CSARDISPSGRDYEQYF
cdr3_nt: TGCAGTGCTAGAGACATTTCCCCTAGCGGGAGGGACTACGAGCAGTACTTC

d_call: -
clone_size: many
j_call: TRBJ1-1
v_call: TRBV19
cdr3_aa: CASSPGRDTEAFF
cdr3_nt: TGTGCCAGTAGCCCTGGGCGGGATACTGAAGCTTTCTTT

d_call: -
clone_size: few
j_call: TRBJ2-1
v_call: TRBV5-1
cdr3_aa: CASSLAQASSYNEQFF
cdr3_nt: TGCGCCAGCAGCTTGGCACAGGCCAGCTCCTACAATGAGCAGTTCTTC

d_call: TRBD2
clone_size: -
j_call: TRBJ2-1
v_call: TRBV5-1
cdr3_aa: CASSLWDSGGNYNEQFF
cdr3_nt: TGCGCCAGCAGCTTGTGGGATAGCGGGGGAAACTACAATGAGCAGTTCTTC

d_call: -
clone_size: -
j_call: TRBJ2-1
v_call: TRBV18
cdr3_aa: CASSPGELPYNEQFF
cdr3_nt: TGTGCCAGCTCACCAGGGGAGCTGCCCTACAATGAGCAGTTCTTC

d_call: -
clone_size: -
j_call: TRBJ2-7
v_call: TRBV7-9
cdr3_aa: CASSLAKGINYEQYF
cdr3_nt: TGTGCCAGCAGCTTAGCGAAAGGCATTAACTACGAGCAGTACTTC

d_call: -
clone_size: -
j_call: TRBJ1-5
v_call: TRBV20-1
cdr3_aa: CSARVGSNQPQHF
cdr3_nt: TGCAGTGCTAGAGTGGGGAGCAATCAGCCCCAGCATTTT

d_call: -
clone_size: -
j_call: TRBJ1-5
v_call: TRBV20-1
cdr3_aa: CSAREGELQPQHF
cdr3_nt: TGCAGTGCTAGAGAGGGAGAGCTCCAGCCCCAGCATTTT

d_call: TRBD2
clone_size: -
j_call: TRBJ2-5
v_call: TRBV7-2
cdr3_aa: CASSLTSAQETQYF
cdr3_nt: TGTGCCAGCAGTTTAACTAGCGCCCAAGAGACCCAGTACTTC

d_call: -
clone_size: few
j_call: TRBJ2-1
v_call: TRBV6-2/TRBV6-3
cdr3_aa: CASSYPQTITVEQFF
cdr3_nt: TGTGCCAGCAGTTACCCCCAGACCATAACCGTAGAGCAGTTCTTC

d_call: -
clone_size: -
j_call: TRBJ2-7
v_call: TRBV15
cdr3_aa: CATSLTGAYEQYF
cdr3_nt: TGTGCCACCAGCCTAACAGGTGCCTACGAGCAGTACTTC

d_call: -
clone_size: -
j_call: TRBJ1-1
v_call: TRBV5-6
cdr3_aa: CASSRGVAEAFF
cdr3_nt: TGTGCCAGCAGCAGGGGAGTTGCTGAAGCTTTCTTT

d_call: -
clone_size: -
j_call: TRBJ1-5
v_call: TRBV10-3
cdr3_aa: CAISGTYSNQPQHF
cdr3_nt: TGTGCCATCAGTGGGACCTATAGCAATCAGCCCCAGCATTTT

d_call: TRBD2
clone_size: -
j_call: TRBJ2-2
v_call: TRBV20-1
cdr3_aa: CSARLAGTGELFF
cdr3_nt: TGCAGTGCTAGACTAGCGGGCACCGGGGAGCTGTTTTTT

d_call: -
clone_size: -
j_call: TRBJ1-2
v_call: TRBV5-1
cdr3_aa: CASSLAPSEVRYTF
cdr3_nt: TGCGCCAGCAGCTTGGCCCCGTCCGAGGTTCGCTACACCTTC

d_call: -
clone_size: few
j_call: TRBJ1-5
v_call: TRBV6-1
cdr3_aa: CASSAGLFSNQPQHF
cdr3_nt: TGTGCCAGCAGCGCTGGACTGTTTAGCAATCAGCCCCAGCATTTT

d_call: -
clone_size: few
j_call: TRBJ1-6
v_call: TRBV30
cdr3_aa: CAWSDTGHNSPLHF
cdr3_nt: TGTGCCTGGAGTGACACAGGGCACAATTCACCCCTCCACTTT

d_call: TRBD2
clone_size: -
j_call: TRBJ2-1
v_call: TRBV14
cdr3_aa: CASSQDQLAGVGEQFF
cdr3_nt: TGTGCCAGCAGCCAAGATCAACTAGCGGGAGTCGGTGAGCAGTTCTTC

d_call: TRBD1
clone_size: few
j_call: TRBJ2-1
v_call: TRBV29-1
cdr3_aa: CSVETGDEQFF
cdr3_nt: TGCAGCGTTGAGACAGGGGATGAGCAGTTCTTC

d_call: TRBD2
clone_size: -
j_call: TRBJ2-2
v_call: TRBV7-6
cdr3_aa: CASTMTSGANTGELFF
cdr3_nt: TGTGCCAGCACCATGACTAGCGGGGCGAACACCGGGGAGCTGTTTTTT

d_call: -
clone_size: -
j_call: TRBJ1-1
v_call: TRBV7-2
cdr3_aa: CASSLVGTAEAFF
cdr3_nt: TGTGCCAGCAGCTTAGTCGGCACCGCCGAAGCTTTCTTT

d_call: TRBD2
clone_size: -
j_call: TRBJ2-1
v_call: TRBV11-3
cdr3_aa: CASSLGGLAGGTQFF
cdr3_nt: TGTGCCAGCAGCTTAGGGGGACTAGCGGGGGGTACCCAGTTCTTC

d_call: -
clone_size: -
j_call: TRBJ1-1
v_call: TRBV6-2/TRBV6-3
cdr3_aa: CASSYTIAGAEAFF
cdr3_nt: TGTGCCAGCAGTTACACTATCGCGGGGGCTGAAGCTTTCTTT

d_call: -
clone_size: -
j_call: TRBJ2-1
v_call: TRBV4-2
cdr3_aa: CASSRNSLSSYNEQFF
cdr3_nt: TGTGCCAGCAGCCGGAATAGCCTCAGCTCCTACAATGAGCAGTTCTTC

d_call: -
clone_size: few
j_call: TRBJ1-1
v_call: TRBV7-2
cdr3_aa: CASSLAGILNTEAFF
cdr3_nt: TGTGCCAGCAGCTTGGCCGGGATTTTGAACACTGAAGCTTTCTTT

d_call: -
clone_size: few
j_call: TRBJ1-6
v_call: TRBV15
cdr3_aa: CATSNPRGSYNSPLHF
cdr3_nt: TGTGCCACCAGCAACCCACGAGGCTCCTATAATTCACCCCTCCACTTT

d_call: -
clone_size: many
j_call: TRBJ2-7
v_call: TRBV7-2
cdr3_aa: CASSLVLYEQYF
cdr3_nt: TGTGCCAGCAGCTTAGTGCTCTACGAGCAGTACTTC

d_call: TRBD2
clone_size: -
j_call: TRBJ2-7
v_call: TRBV5-1
cdr3_aa: CASSLTSGRTGEQYF
cdr3_nt: TGCGCCAGCAGCTTGACTAGCGGGAGGACGGGAGAGCAGTACTTC

d_call: -
clone_size: -
j_call: TRBJ2-7
v_call: TRBV6-6
cdr3_aa: CASRPTGTSEQYF
cdr3_nt: TGTGCCAGCAGACCGACCGGGACCTCCGAGCAGTACTTC